These T cell receptor beta chains were read from a single sample in a study of CD8 T cells in Susac syndrome. TCRdb independently ran MiXCR on the immunoSEQ multiplex PCR reads; one entry per CDR3 protein. The sample holds 130,000 or so distinct CDR3 sequences, around 96% seen once. Sequenced: CD4+ T cells from PBMCs. All receptors derive from a human donor with multiple sclerosis. Both conserved end residues are part of each CDR3. Clone size is given for some rows only: seen once, a few or many times, or a class if the clone is expanded.

v_call: TRBV20-1; clone_size: -; cdr3_length: 15; j_call: TRBJ2-5; cdr3_aa: CSAPELTSGGETQYF
v_call: TRBV20-1; clone_size: -; cdr3_length: 13; j_call: TRBJ2-7; cdr3_aa: CSASRTGAGEQYF
v_call: TRBV5-4; clone_size: -; cdr3_length: 14; j_call: TRBJ2-3; cdr3_aa: CASRNGLDTDTQYF
v_call: TRBV27; clone_size: -; cdr3_length: 13; j_call: TRBJ2-7; cdr3_aa: CASRGALTYEQYF
v_call: TRBV28; clone_size: -; cdr3_length: 15; j_call: TRBJ1-6; cdr3_aa: CASSPQTGFFSPLHF
v_call: TRBV9; clone_size: -; cdr3_length: 14; j_call: TRBJ2-2; cdr3_aa: CASSVDGNTGELFF
v_call: TRBV9; clone_size: -; cdr3_length: 15; j_call: TRBJ2-3; cdr3_aa: CASSATSGNTDTQYF
v_call: TRBV9; clone_size: -; cdr3_length: 14; j_call: TRBJ2-7; cdr3_aa: CASSVGDRAYEQYF
v_call: TRBV28; clone_size: -; cdr3_length: 14; j_call: TRBJ1-1; cdr3_aa: CASSIGTVNTEAFF
v_call: TRBV6-4; clone_size: -; cdr3_length: 13; j_call: TRBJ2-3; cdr3_aa: CASRDLHTDTQYF
v_call: TRBV28; clone_size: -; cdr3_length: 14; j_call: TRBJ2-3; cdr3_aa: CASSPGTGVTTQYF
v_call: TRBV12-5; clone_size: -; cdr3_length: 18; j_call: TRBJ1-4; cdr3_aa: CARHNDRQMEETNEKLFF
v_call: TRBV20-1; clone_size: -; cdr3_length: 12; j_call: TRBJ2-7; cdr3_aa: CSARTGGYEQYF
v_call: TRBV29-1; clone_size: -; cdr3_length: 9; j_call: TRBJ1-1; cdr3_aa: CSVEGFAFF
v_call: TRBV29-1; clone_size: -; cdr3_length: 11; j_call: TRBJ2-5; cdr3_aa: CSVRWGETQYF
v_call: TRBV29-1; clone_size: -; cdr3_length: 12; j_call: TRBJ2-1; cdr3_aa: CSVRTGGNEQFF
v_call: TRBV9; clone_size: -; cdr3_length: 16; j_call: TRBJ2-7; cdr3_aa: CASSVGILSGTYEQYF
v_call: TRBV29-1; clone_size: -; cdr3_length: 14; j_call: TRBJ1-2; cdr3_aa: CSVGLGKANYGYTF
v_call: TRBV7-8; clone_size: -; cdr3_length: 15; j_call: TRBJ2-3; cdr3_aa: CASSLARRGADTQYF
v_call: TRBV12-3/TRBV12-4; clone_size: -; cdr3_length: 14; j_call: TRBJ1-6; cdr3_aa: CASTTAGADSPLHF
v_call: TRBV27; clone_size: -; cdr3_length: 15; j_call: TRBJ2-3; cdr3_aa: CASRRRETTTDTQYF
v_call: TRBV3-1; clone_size: -; cdr3_length: 17; j_call: TRBJ2-5; cdr3_aa: CASSQDVLAGSQETQYF
v_call: TRBV29-1; clone_size: -; cdr3_length: 12; j_call: TRBJ2-7; cdr3_aa: CSGKTSSYEQYF
v_call: TRBV25-1; clone_size: -; cdr3_length: 14; j_call: TRBJ2-7; cdr3_aa: CASSLAGQIYEQYF
v_call: TRBV4-3; clone_size: -; cdr3_length: 15; j_call: TRBJ2-1; cdr3_aa: CASSQDTVVPAEQFF
v_call: TRBV29-1; clone_size: -; cdr3_length: 13; j_call: TRBJ1-2; cdr3_aa: CSVDPGGIYGYTF
v_call: TRBV7-3; clone_size: once; cdr3_length: 13; j_call: TRBJ2-1; cdr3_aa: CASSNPTGTGKFF
v_call: TRBV20-1; clone_size: -; cdr3_length: 15; j_call: TRBJ1-1; cdr3_aa: CSARSGAGLNTEAFF
v_call: TRBV3-1; clone_size: -; cdr3_length: 15; j_call: TRBJ1-1; cdr3_aa: CASSQDTRRDTEAFF
v_call: TRBV7-2; clone_size: -; cdr3_length: 14; j_call: TRBJ2-7; cdr3_aa: CASSRTRGAYEQYF
v_call: TRBV15; clone_size: -; cdr3_length: 16; j_call: TRBJ2-7; cdr3_aa: CATSRVAGFRPGEQYF
v_call: TRBV12-3/TRBV12-4; clone_size: -; cdr3_length: 15; j_call: TRBJ2-5; cdr3_aa: CASSLAGGPGQTQYF
v_call: TRBV6-1; clone_size: once; cdr3_length: 14; j_call: TRBJ1-5; cdr3_aa: CASSAAGSNQPQHF
v_call: TRBV12-3/TRBV12-4; clone_size: -; cdr3_length: 14; j_call: TRBJ1-5; cdr3_aa: CASSGTGGKWPQHF
v_call: TRBV20-1; clone_size: -; cdr3_length: 14; j_call: TRBJ2-5; cdr3_aa: CSARVRGAWGTQYF
v_call: TRBV4-3; clone_size: few; cdr3_length: 15; j_call: TRBJ2-3; cdr3_aa: CASSQATGGVDTQYF
v_call: TRBV5-4; clone_size: -; cdr3_length: 15; j_call: TRBJ2-3; cdr3_aa: CASRTGTALTDTQYF
v_call: TRBV5-1; clone_size: -; cdr3_length: 14; j_call: TRBJ1-1; cdr3_aa: CASSLGGLVPEAFF
v_call: TRBV12-3/TRBV12-4; clone_size: -; cdr3_length: 17; j_call: TRBJ2-5; cdr3_aa: CASSLYAGVVAQETQYF
v_call: TRBV20-1; clone_size: -; cdr3_length: 13; j_call: TRBJ1-4; cdr3_aa: CSARTGQNEKLFF
v_call: TRBV7-2; clone_size: -; cdr3_length: 13; j_call: TRBJ2-5; cdr3_aa: CASTWDNKETQYF
v_call: TRBV6-5; clone_size: -; cdr3_length: 14; j_call: TRBJ1-1; cdr3_aa: CASSYSDRGAEAFF